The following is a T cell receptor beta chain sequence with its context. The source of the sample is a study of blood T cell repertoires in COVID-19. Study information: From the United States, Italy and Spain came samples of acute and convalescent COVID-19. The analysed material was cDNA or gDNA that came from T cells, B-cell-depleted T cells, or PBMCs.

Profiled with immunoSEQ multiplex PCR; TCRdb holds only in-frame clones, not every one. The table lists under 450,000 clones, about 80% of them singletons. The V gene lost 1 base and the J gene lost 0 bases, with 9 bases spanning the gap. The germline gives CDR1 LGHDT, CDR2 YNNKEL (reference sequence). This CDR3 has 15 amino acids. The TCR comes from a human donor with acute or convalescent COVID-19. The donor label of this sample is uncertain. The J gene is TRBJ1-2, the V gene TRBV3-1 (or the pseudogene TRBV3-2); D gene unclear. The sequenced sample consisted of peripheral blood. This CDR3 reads CASSQGHRANYGYTF. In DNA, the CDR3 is TGTGCCAGCAGCCAAGGACACCGAGCTAACTATGGCTACACCTTC.